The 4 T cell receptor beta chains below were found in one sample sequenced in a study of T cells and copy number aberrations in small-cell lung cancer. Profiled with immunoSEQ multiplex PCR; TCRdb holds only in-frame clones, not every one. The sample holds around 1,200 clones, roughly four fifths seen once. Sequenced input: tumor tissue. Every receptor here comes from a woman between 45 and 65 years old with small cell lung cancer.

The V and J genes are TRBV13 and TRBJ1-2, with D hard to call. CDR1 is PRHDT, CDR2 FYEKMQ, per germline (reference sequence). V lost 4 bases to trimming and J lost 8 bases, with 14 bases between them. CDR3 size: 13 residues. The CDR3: CASSYDAVRGYTF. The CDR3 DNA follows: TGTGCCAGCAGCTATGACGCTGTTCGGGGCTACACCTTC. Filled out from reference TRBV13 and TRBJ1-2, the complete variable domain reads AAGVIQSPRHLIKEKRETATLKCYPIPRHDTVYWYQQGPGQDPQFLISFYEKMQSDKGSIPDRFSAQQFSDYHSELNMSSLELGDSALYFCASSYDAVRGYTFGSGTRLTVV.

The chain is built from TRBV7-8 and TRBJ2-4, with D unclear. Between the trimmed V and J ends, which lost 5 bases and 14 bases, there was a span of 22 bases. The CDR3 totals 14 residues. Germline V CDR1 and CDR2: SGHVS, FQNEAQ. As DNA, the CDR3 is TGTGCCAGCAGCCCAACGTCCCGGACCGGTATGGAGTACTTC. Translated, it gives CASSPTSRTGMEYF. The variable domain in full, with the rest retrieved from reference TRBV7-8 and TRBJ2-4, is GAGVSQSPRYKVAKRGQDVALRCDPISGHVSLFWYQQALGQGPEFLTYFQNEAQLDKSGLPSDRFFAERPEGSVSTLKIQRTQQEDSAVYLCASSPTSRTGMEYFGAGTRLSVL.

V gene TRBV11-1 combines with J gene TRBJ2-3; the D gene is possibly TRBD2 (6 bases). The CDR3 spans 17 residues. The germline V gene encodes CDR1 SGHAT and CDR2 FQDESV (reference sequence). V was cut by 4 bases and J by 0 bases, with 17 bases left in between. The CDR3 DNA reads TGTGCCAGCAGCTCAGGCGTTAGCGGATCTAGCACAGATACGCAGTATTTT. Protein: CASSSGVSGSSTDTQYF.

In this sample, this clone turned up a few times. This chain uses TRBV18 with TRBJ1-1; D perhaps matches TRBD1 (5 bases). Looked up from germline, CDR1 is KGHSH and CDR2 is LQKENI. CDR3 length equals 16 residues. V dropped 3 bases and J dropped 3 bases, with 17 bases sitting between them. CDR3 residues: CASSPFQGSRDTEAFF. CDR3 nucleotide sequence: TGTGCCAGCTCACCCTTTCAGGGAAGTCGGGACACTGAAGCTTTCTTT. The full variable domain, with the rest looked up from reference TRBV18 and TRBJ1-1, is NAGVMQNPRHLVRRRGQEARLRCSPMKGHSHVYWYRQLPEEGLKFMVYLQKENIIDESGMPKERFSAEFPKEGPSILRIQQVVRGDSAAYFCASSPFQGSRDTEAFFGQGTRLTVV.